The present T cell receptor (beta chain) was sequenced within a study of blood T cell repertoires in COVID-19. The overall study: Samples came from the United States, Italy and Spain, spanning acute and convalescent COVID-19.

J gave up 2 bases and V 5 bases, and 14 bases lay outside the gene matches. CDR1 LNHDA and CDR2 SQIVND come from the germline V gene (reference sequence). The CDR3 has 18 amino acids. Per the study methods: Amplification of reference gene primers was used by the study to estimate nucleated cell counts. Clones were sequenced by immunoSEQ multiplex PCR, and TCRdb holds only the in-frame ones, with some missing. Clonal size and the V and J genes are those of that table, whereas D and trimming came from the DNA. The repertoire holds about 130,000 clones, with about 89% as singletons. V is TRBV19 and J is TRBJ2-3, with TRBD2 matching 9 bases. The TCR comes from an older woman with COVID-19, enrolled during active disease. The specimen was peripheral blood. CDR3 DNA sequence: TGTGCCAGTAGTCCCCGGCTTTGGCGGGGGGGACTCACAGATACGCAGTATTTT. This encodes CASSPRLWRGGLTDTQYF.